This passage covers 27 T cell receptor beta chains from one sample sequenced in a study of cytomegalovirus exposure and HLA in healthy donors (dated by TCRdb to 2016 to 2017). The library was built by means of the immunoSEQ multiplex PCR assay. For the multiplex PCR, a mixture combining 60 forward primers for TCR Vbeta segments and 13 reverse primers for TCR Jbeta segments was used. TCRdb carries this immuneACCESS record with in-frame sequences only. Its versions omit some clonotypes, under half of them owing to an unresolved V gene in the studies checked, with the rest unexplained. The sample table holds around 190,000 clones, of which roughly three quarters were seen once. The ten largest clones capture 1.5% to 2% of the sample. The specimen sequenced was PBMCs. These receptors all stem from a woman aged 50 to 60 in good health and CMV-seronegative.

This sequence joins TRBV4-3 and TRBJ1-2, with TRBD1 matching 9 bases. With V trimmed by 0 bases and J by 5 bases, 7 bases remained unmatched. The CDR3 consists of 16 residues. CDR1 is LGHNA and CDR2 is YSLEER in the germline V gene. CDR3 sequence: CASSQDIGTGPYGYTF. The CDR3 DNA follows: TGCGCCAGCAGCCAAGATATCGGGACAGGGCCGTATGGCTACACCTTC.

About this clone: This specimen includes other DNA sequences encoding the same CDR3. V usage is TRBV7-8 and J usage is TRBJ1-4; D not certain. The V gene's germline CDR1 is SGHVS and CDR2 FQNEAQ. This CDR3 region has 15 residues. V dropped 1 base and J dropped 2 bases, with 8 bases sitting between them. CDR3 residues: CASSLGTGTNEKLFF. CDR3 nucleotide sequence: TGTGCCAGCAGCTTAGGTACGGGGACTAATGAAAAACTGTTTTTT.

This clone appeared a few times. This chain links TRBV4-3 with TRBJ1-1; 9 bases fit TRBD1. The V gene end was trimmed by 6 bases and the J gene end by 2 bases; junction bases not matched to a gene: 4. CDR1 LGHNA and CDR2 YSLEER come from the germline V gene. CDR3 size: 14 residues. CDR3 sequence: CASSRTGVNTEAFF. CDR3 nucleotides: TGCGCCAGCAGTCGGACAGGGGTAAACACTGAAGCTTTCTTT.

The rearrangement uses TRBV7-9 and TRBJ2-3; maybe TRBD1 (6 bases). Trimming left V 6 bases short and J 2 bases short, with 15 bases between. Germline V gene sequence: CDR1 SEHNR, CDR2 FQNEAQ (reference sequence). CDR3 size: 15 residues. The CDR3 nucleotides are TGTGCCAGCAGTAGTAGGACAGCAAACACAGATACGCAGTATTTT. This sequence encodes CASSSRTANTDTQYF.

In this sample, this clone turned up a few times. The chain joins TRBV29-1 to TRBJ1-1, with TRBD1 matching over 10 bases. Germline trimming cut 7 bases from V and 6 bases from J; bases unmatched to any gene: 11. Per the germline V gene, CDR1 is SQVTM and CDR2 is ANQGSEA. The CDR3 consists of 14 residues. The CDR3 protein is CSGRGGQGTSEAFF. The CDR3 region has the DNA TGCAGCGGACGTGGGGGACAGGGGACTTCTGAAGCTTTCTTT.

The chain has TRBV14 and TRBJ1-2, with 7 bases fitting TRBD1. This CDR3 comprises 16 residues. Germline assignment: CDR1 SGHDN and CDR2 FVKESK. After removal of 4 bases from V and 4 bases from J, the junction contained 12 bases not matched to a gene. CDR3 loop: CASSPTEGQRSYGYTF. Here the CDR3 DNA reads TGTGCCAGCAGCCCGACGGAGGGACAGAGAAGCTATGGCTACACCTTC.

This clone is a singleton in its sample. The chain is built from TRBV19 and TRBJ2-7; 7 bases agree with TRBD1. This CDR3 spans 13 amino acids. With V trimmed by 5 bases and J by 5 bases, 6 bases remained unmatched. The germline V gene encodes CDR1 LNHDA and CDR2 SQIVND (reference sequence). As DNA, the CDR3 is TGTGCCAGTAGTGGGTTCACAGGGGACGAGCAGTACTTC. This sequence encodes CASSGFTGDEQYF. Based on the CDR3 plus reference TRBV19 and TRBJ2-7, the full variable domain is DGGITQSPKYLFRKEGQNVTLSCEQNLNHDAMYWYRQDPGQGLRLIYYSQIVNDFQKGDIAEGYSVSREKKESFPLTVTSAQKNPTAFYLCASSGFTGDEQYFGPGTRLTVT.

The CDR3: CASSFGIIGDTQYF. CDR3 nucleotide sequence: TGTGCCAGCAGCTTCGGGATAATCGGCGATACGCAGTATTTT. The chain has TRBV7-2 and TRBJ2-3, with D possibly matching TRBD2 (5 bases). The CDR3 runs to 14 residues. The germline V gene has CDR1 SGHTA and CDR2 FQGNSA. V lost 3 bases to trimming and J lost 6 bases, with 13 bases between them.

This clone was counted once. This sequence joins TRBV7-6 and TRBJ2-7; D perhaps matches TRBD2 (5 bases). This CDR3 contains 14 residues. CDR1 is SGHVS, CDR2 FNYEAQ, per germline. V lost 5 bases to trimming and J lost 2 bases, with 13 bases between them. The CDR3 reads CASSRARTPYEQYF. The CDR3 nucleotides read TGTGCCAGCAGCCGTGCAAGGACTCCCTACGAGCAGTACTTC.

The chain is built from TRBV18 and TRBJ2-3; the match to TRBD2 covers 8 bases. Looked up from germline, CDR1 is KGHSH and CDR2 is LQKENI. This CDR3 spans 15 amino acids. Losses at the gene ends were 4 bases for V and 4 bases for J; bases not matched to a gene: 7. The CDR3, as DNA: TGTGCCAGCTCACTCGGCGGGGGGCGCGCAGATACGCAGTATTTT. This gives the protein CASSLGGGRADTQYF.

The genes are TRBV4-3 and TRBJ2-7; weak D call: TRBD2 (6 bases). CDR3 size: 15 residues. Per the germline V gene, CDR1 is LGHNA and CDR2 is YSLEER. V was cut by 4 bases and J by 0 bases, with 13 bases left in between. The CDR3 spells CASSRGGATSYEQYF. The CDR3, as DNA: TGCGCCAGCAGCCGAGGAGGGGCTACCTCCTACGAGCAGTACTTC.

V and J are TRBV6-5 and TRBJ2-4; D is perhaps TRBD1 (6 bases). V was cut by 3 bases and J by 7 bases, with 13 bases left in between. CDR3 length equals 14 residues. Germline lookup yields CDR1 MNHEY and CDR2 SVGAGI. CDR3 sequence reads: CASSYEDRENIQYF. The DNA for the CDR3 is TGTGCCAGCAGTTATGAGGACAGAGAGAACATTCAGTACTTC.

The genes are TRBV25-1 and TRBJ1-1; D remains ambiguous. V lost 5 bases to trimming and J lost 10 bases, with 17 bases between them. This CDR3 contains 13 residues. The germline V gene encodes CDR1 MGHDK and CDR2 SYGVNS. CDR3 sequence: CASSSDNPRPAFF. DNA for the CDR3: TGTGCCAGCAGTTCCGACAACCCCCGACCAGCTTTCTTT.

The chain carries TRBV2 and TRBJ2-1, with 15 bases matching TRBD2. CDR3 length: 19 residues. The germline gives CDR1 SNHLY, CDR2 FYNNEI. V trimming: 4 bases; J trimming: 8 bases; junction bases outside the gene matches: 15. The CDR3: CASSAGLAGGRSWSDEQFF. For the CDR3, the DNA is TGTGCCAGCAGTGCTGGACTAGCGGGGGGGCGCTCCTGGAGCGATGAGCAGTTCTTC.

The chain uses TRBV5-1 and TRBJ1-1, with 12 bases identical to TRBD1. The ends lost 3 bases at V and 6 bases at J; junction bases unmatched: 3. The CDR3 length is 14 residues. Germline V CDR1 and CDR2: SGHRS, YFSETQ. CDR3 in DNA: TGCGCCAGCAGCTCGGGACAGGGGGCGTCTGAAGCTTTCTTT. Encoded protein: CASSSGQGASEAFF.

This chain joins TRBV2 and TRBJ2-7; D is unresolved. V was clipped by 6 bases and J by 6 bases, with 15 bases between them. Looked up from germline, CDR1 is SNHLY and CDR2 is FYNNEI. The CDR3 extends over 13 amino acids. The CDR3 DNA follows: TGTGCCAGCAGGCGAGACACTGGCTTCGAGCAGTACTTC. Amino acid sequence: CASRRDTGFEQYF.

This clone has more than one count but fewer than ten. This chain uses TRBV29-1 with TRBJ1-2, with a possible D match to TRBD1 (6 bases). The CDR3 has 14 residues. V was pared by 4 bases and J by 4 bases, with 16 bases between. Looked up from germline, CDR1 is SQVTM and CDR2 is ANQGSEA. Written as DNA, the CDR3 is TGCAGCGTTGGCCTGGACAGTGCCCTCTATGGCTACACCTTC. Translating gives CSVGLDSALYGYTF.

This clone turned up a few times. The gene calls are TRBV6-5 and TRBJ2-2; D remains unclear. Germline V gene sequence: CDR1 MNHEY, CDR2 SVGAGI. Trimming removed 5 bases at V and 2 bases at J, with 9 bases between. The CDR3 has 14 amino acids. CDR3 protein: CASSTTLNTGELFF. CDR3 nucleotide sequence: TGTGCCAGCAGTACTACTTTAAACACCGGGGAGCTGTTTTTT.

The chain combines TRBV19 with TRBJ1-5; the match to TRBD1 covers 8 bases. With 5 bases clipped from V and 4 bases from J, the junction kept 7 bases outside the gene matches. The germline gives CDR1 LNHDA, CDR2 SQIVND (reference sequence). The CDR3 length is 15 residues. Written as DNA, the CDR3 is TGTGCCAGTAGTCAGGGGGCGATCGGGAATCAGCCCCAGCATTTT. Protein: CASSQGAIGNQPQHF.

The chain carries TRBV4-1 and TRBJ2-7; 8 positions match TRBD2. The CDR3 is 15 residues long. Germline V CDR1 and CDR2: MGHRA, YSYEKL. Trimming removed 2 bases from V and 2 bases from J; junction bases left unmatched: 5. The CDR3 DNA reads TGCGCCAGCAGCCAATGGCGGGAGGTGCCCTACGAGCAGTACTTC. This sequence encodes CASSQWREVPYEQYF.

Remarks on this clone: Other DNA sequences in the sample encode the same CDR3. V usage is TRBV19 and J usage is TRBJ2-5, with unresolved D. The CDR3 contains 11 residues. CDR1 is LNHDA, CDR2 SQIVND, per germline (reference sequence). V was trimmed by 3 bases and J by 4 bases, leaving 3 bases between them. CDR3 protein: CASSIRETQYF. The CDR3 DNA follows: TGTGCCAGTAGTATCCGAGAGACCCAGTACTTC.

The V gene is TRBV5-4, the J gene TRBJ1-2, with 8 bases lining up with TRBD1. The germline gives CDR1 SGHNT, CDR2 YYREEE (reference sequence). The trim removed 4 bases at V and 0 bases at J, leaving 11 bases unmatched. This CDR3 is 17 amino acids long. CDR3 in amino acids: CASSAGTGAISNYGYTF. The CDR3 DNA sequence: TGTGCCAGCAGCGCCGGGACAGGTGCCATATCTAACTATGGCTACACCTTC.

A single count supports this clone. The rearrangement links TRBV28 to TRBJ1-1; D not certain. Germline V gives CDR1 MDHEN, CDR2 SYDVKM. The CDR3 runs 13 residues. V shed 4 bases and J shed 3 bases, with 9 bases lying between them. The CDR3 spells CASSSSTYTEAFF. The CDR3 nucleotides read TGTGCCAGCAGTTCATCGACATACACTGAAGCTTTCTTT. The full variable domain, completed using reference TRBV28 and TRBJ1-1, is DVKVTQSSRYLVKRTGEKVFLECVQDMDHENMFWYRQDPGLGLRLIYFSYDVKMKEKGDIPEGYSVSREKKERFSLILESASTNQTSMYLCASSSSTYTEAFFGQGTRLTVV.

The chain couples TRBV20-1 to TRBJ2-3; D perhaps matches TRBD1 (5 bases). The CDR3 is 11 amino acids. Germline V lookup: CDR1 DFQATT, CDR2 SNEGSKA (reference sequence). The CDR3 sequence: CSQGAVDTQYF. The CDR3 DNA is TGCTCTCAAGGGGCAGTGGATACGCAGTATTTT.

This sequence joins TRBV5-1 and TRBJ2-7, with a possible D match to TRBD2 (6 bases). Per the germline V gene, CDR1 is SGHRS and CDR2 is YFSETQ. The CDR3 consists of 15 residues. V gave up 4 bases and J gave up 3 bases, with 17 bases separating them. The CDR3 here is CASSPGDRERYEQYF. CDR3 nucleotide sequence: TGCGCCAGCAGCCCGGGGGACCGAGAGCGCTACGAGCAGTACTTC.

This clone has just a few counts. This chain links TRBV2 with TRBJ1-1; 7 bases agree with TRBD1. V lost 7 bases and J lost 4; bases outside the gene matches: 3. CDR1 and CDR2 from the germline V gene are SNHLY and FYNNEI. This CDR3 has 12 amino acids. CDR3 sequence reads: CASTYRGTEAFF. CDR3 nucleotide sequence: TGTGCCAGCACCTACAGGGGCACTGAAGCTTTCTTT.

The genes are TRBV30 and TRBJ2-1; 10 bases fit TRBD1. This CDR3 comprises 18 residues. The germline gives CDR1 GTSNPN, CDR2 SVGIG (reference sequence). V gave up 1 base and J gave up 0 bases; unmatched junction bases: 9. In DNA, the CDR3 is TGTGCCTGGAGTGGGGACAGGGGACCTACGAGCTCCTACAATGAGCAGTTCTTC. This translates into CAWSGDRGPTSSYNEQFF.